Many counts were recorded for the clone carrying this T cell receptor (beta chain). Antigen unknown. Germline V lookup: CDR1 MRHNA, CDR2 SNTAGT. CDR3 length: 16 residues. Trimming removed 3 bases at V and 1 base at J, with 13 bases between. This sample was included in a study of naive and memory T cell subsets. A UMI-containing oligonucleotide was joined by 3' ligation to the TCR cDNA template. Adult healthy volunteers gave 2.5 ml peripheral blood for whole-blood RNA. Input was roughly 1 to 1000 ng of DNase-treated total RNA without cell sorting. Broader study findings: Potentially, T cell activation and differentiation skew this RNA-based measurement.

The SP2 primer and nested alpha and beta constant region primers amplified ligated cDNA in four rounds. TCRdb re-analysed the 5' RACE reads in MiXCR, keeping a single row per CDR3 protein. The profile shows about 48,000 distinct CDR3 sequences, about 4.8% of them singletons. The TCR comes from a female donor in good health. This chain links TRBV6-4 with TRBJ2-1; D call uncertain. The chain's CDR3 is CASSDLGSSSYNEQFF. The CDR3 nucleotides are TGTGCCAGCAGTGATCTCGGAAGTAGTTCCTACAATGAGCAGTTCTTC.